This T cell receptor beta chain was identified in a study of beta chain features in type 1 diabetes. The whole isolated RNA underwent reverse transcription, so sequencing captured expressed TCRB transcripts. The method was immunoSEQ multiplex PCR; TCRdb's version includes in-frame clones alone and lacks a portion of them. The sample consists of about 230,000 clones, around 16% of them appearing once. CDR3 size: 14 residues. The germline V and J ends were trimmed by 4 bases and 5 bases, with 15 bases remaining between them. Per germline, CDR1 SQVTM and CDR2 ANQGSEA. There are a few counts of this clone. Its antigen remains unidentified. Study observations and caveats: Among patients with Type 1 diabetes, TCRB CDR3s were moderately but significantly shorter in every one of the four CD4+ subsets.

The TCR originated in a man aged 25 to 40 with type 1 diabetes. Sequenced input: naive CD4+ T cells from blood. This chain joins TRBV29-1 and TRBJ1-5, with D perhaps matching TRBD1 (6 bases). The CDR3 loop reads CSVATGSGDQPQHF. The CDR3 DNA sequence: TGCAGCGTTGCTACAGGGTCGGGGGATCAGCCCCAGCATTTT.